This T cell receptor (beta chain) came from a study of blood T cell repertoires in COVID-19. Study details: The cDNA or gDNA used as material had been derived from T cells, B-cell-depleted T cells, or PBMCs.

The CDR3 sequence is 14 residues long. From germline, CDR1 is SGHTA and CDR2 FQGTGA. V was pared by 1 base and J by 3 bases, with 3 bases of the junction left unmatched. Generated by immunoSEQ multiplex PCR, the TCRdb table keeps only in-frame clones and is missing some. In the table there are around 310,000 clones, approximately 87% of which are singletons. Material: peripheral blood. The genes are TRBV7-3 and TRBJ2-7; 7 bases map to TRBD2. This TCR was sampled from a woman in her forties or fifties with active or convalescent COVID-19. In nucleotides, the CDR3 is TGTGCCAGCAGCTTAAATGGGGACTACTACGAGCAGTACTTC. It yields the protein CASSLNGDYYEQYF.